The 7 T cell receptor beta chains presented below share a single source sample, sequenced in a study of blood T cell repertoires in COVID-19 (dated by TCRdb to the early 2020s). The library was produced with the immunoSEQ multiplex PCR assay. The table comes from immuneACCESS by way of TCRdb, which keeps in-frame sequences with V and J called. Part of the clones is missing from these tables; in studies checked, under half for an unresolved V gene and the rest for unknown reasons. This sample has around 380,000 clones in its table, and around 87% of those were observed once. The ten largest account for 1% to 1.5% of the sample. Sequenced: PBMCs or T cells enriched from blood (not recorded which). The source of these receptors is a young man who had recovered from COVID-19.

A note on this clone: Other DNA variants within this sample encode the same CDR3. The V and J genes are TRBV5-1 and TRBJ1-3, with TRBD1 as a possible D gene (5 bases). The CDR3 has 16 amino acids. Germline V gene data show CDR1 as SGHRS and CDR2 as YFSETQ. The ends were cut back, 0 bases at V and 2 bases at J, with 12 bases in the middle. The CDR3 spells CASSLGGTGAGNTIYF. CDR3 sequence (DNA): TGCGCCAGCAGCTTGGGCGGGACCGGGGCTGGAAACACCATATATTTT.

The chain employs TRBV7-2 and TRBJ1-2; TRBD1 aligns across 8 bases. The CDR3 is 15 residues long. The germline CDR1 and CDR2 sequences are SGHTA and FQGNSA. V lost 3 bases to trimming and J lost 3 bases; unmatched junction nucleotides: 6. This chain's CDR3 is CASSFYGTGYYGYTF. Here the CDR3 DNA reads TGTGCCAGCAGCTTCTACGGGACAGGTTACTATGGCTACACCTTC.

V usage is TRBV6-5 and J usage is TRBJ2-7; no firm D call. V was clipped by 0 bases and J by 3 bases, with 3 bases between them. CDR3 size: 12 residues. Looked up from germline, CDR1 is MNHEY and CDR2 is SVGAGI. The CDR3 bases are TGTGCCAGCAGTTACTCCAGCTACGAGCAGTACTTC. It yields the protein CASSYSSYEQYF.

The chain combines TRBV2 with TRBJ1-1, with 7 nucleotides matching TRBD1. CDR3 length: 13 amino acids. The germline V gene encodes CDR1 SNHLY and CDR2 FYNNEI. The J segment lost 0 bases and the V segment lost 8 bases, leaving 3 bases of the junction unmatched. The CDR3 loop reads CASLQGLNTEAFF. CDR3 coding DNA: TGTGCCAGCCTACAGGGGTTGAACACTGAAGCTTTCTTT. Filled out from reference TRBV2 and TRBJ1-1, the complete variable domain reads EPEVTQTPSHQVTQMGQEVILRCVPISNHLYFYWYRQILGQKVEFLVSFYNNEISEKSEIFDDQFSVERPDGSNFTLKIRSTKLEDSAMYFCASLQGLNTEAFFGQGTRLTVV.

The rearrangement joins TRBV5-6 to TRBJ2-3, with 7 nucleotides matching TRBD1. In germline, CDR1 is SGHDT, CDR2 YYEEEE. This CDR3 has 17 amino acids. V shed 6 bases and J 2 bases; nucleotides not matched to a gene: 15. The CDR3 nucleotides are TGTGCCAGCACCTACGGTGTGGGACAGTCATACACAGATACGCAGTATTTT. Translating it yields CASTYGVGQSYTDTQYF.

This sequence joins TRBV7-2 and TRBJ2-7; 7 bases match TRBD1. The CDR3 consists of 14 residues. CDR1 and CDR2 (germline): SGHTA, FQGNSA. V trimming: 7 bases; J trimming: 1 base; junction bases outside the gene matches: 7. CDR3 in DNA: TGTGCCAGCACCTCGGGACAGACTTCCTACGAGCAGTACTTC. It is translated as CASTSGQTSYEQYF.

The V gene is TRBV12-5, the J gene TRBJ1-1, with D unresolved. The CDR3 sequence is 13 residues long. V dropped 1 base and J dropped 8 bases, with 11 bases sitting between them. The germline CDR1 and CDR2 sequences are LGHNT and FRNRAP. This CDR3 is CASGLGSRLEAFF. DNA of the CDR3: TGTGCTAGTGGTTTGGGATCCCGGTTGGAAGCTTTCTTT.